This entry lists 5 T cell receptor beta chains sequenced from one sample in a study of blood T cell repertoires in COVID-19. The assay was immunoSEQ multiplex PCR, and TCRdb's table has in-frame clones only and misses some. Among roughly 100,000 clones listed, around 85% were seen once. Sequencing was performed on peripheral blood. Receptor source: a man between 65 and 79 years old with active or convalescent COVID-19.

This chain joins TRBV11-2 and TRBJ2-1; TRBD2 matches at 9 bases. This CDR3 has 18 residues. Germline V lookup: CDR1 SGHAT, CDR2 FQNNGV. After removal of 1 base from V and 4 bases from J, the junction contained 11 bases not matched to a gene. DNA of the CDR3: TGTGCCAGCAGCTTAGTTAGCGGGGGCCCAAGTTTTTACAATGAGCAGTTCTTC. Translation: CASSLVSGGPSFYNEQFF.

Details on this clone: A junction end diverges from the germline sequence, so it may reflect a read error. The V call is TRBV6-5, the J call TRBJ1-1, with TRBD1 matching 8 bases. The CDR3 runs 15 residues. The germline CDR1 and CDR2 sequences are MNHEY and SVGAGI. CDR3 region: CATSYRAGGFTEAFF. CDR3 nucleotides: TGTGCCACCAGTTACAGGGCAGGGGGCTTCACTGAAGCTTTCTTT.

The DNA of the CDR3 is TGTGCCAGCAGCTTTCCGACCAGGGGAGGGACGGGTGGCTACACCTTC. Encoded protein: CASSFPTRGGTGGYTF. This chain connects TRBV7-9 to TRBJ1-2; TRBD1 might be the D (6 bases). This CDR3 has 16 amino acids. Germline assignment: CDR1 SEHNR and CDR2 FQNEAQ (reference sequence). The ends were cut back, 3 bases at V and 7 bases at J, with 21 bases in the middle.

The CDR3 region has the DNA TGTGCCAGCAGCTTATTTGCGGGGCCGGGCGGGTCTGAGCAGTTCTTC. This gives the protein CASSLFAGPGGSEQFF. The chain recombines TRBV13 with TRBJ2-1, with a weak D call TRBD2 (6 bases). V lost 2 bases, J lost 9 bases, and 20 bases lay in between. The V gene's germline CDR1 is PRHDT and CDR2 FYEKMQ (reference sequence). This CDR3 has 16 residues.

The chain employs TRBV6-1 and TRBJ1-1; 9 bases align to TRBD1. This CDR3 has 15 residues. The V and J ends lost 0 bases and 5 bases, in that order; junction bases with no gene match: 4. Per germline, CDR1 MNHNS and CDR2 SASEGT. DNA of the CDR3: TGTGCCAGCAGTGAAGCGTGGACAGGGGATACTGAAGCTTTCTTT. Translated, it gives CASSEAWTGDTEAFF.